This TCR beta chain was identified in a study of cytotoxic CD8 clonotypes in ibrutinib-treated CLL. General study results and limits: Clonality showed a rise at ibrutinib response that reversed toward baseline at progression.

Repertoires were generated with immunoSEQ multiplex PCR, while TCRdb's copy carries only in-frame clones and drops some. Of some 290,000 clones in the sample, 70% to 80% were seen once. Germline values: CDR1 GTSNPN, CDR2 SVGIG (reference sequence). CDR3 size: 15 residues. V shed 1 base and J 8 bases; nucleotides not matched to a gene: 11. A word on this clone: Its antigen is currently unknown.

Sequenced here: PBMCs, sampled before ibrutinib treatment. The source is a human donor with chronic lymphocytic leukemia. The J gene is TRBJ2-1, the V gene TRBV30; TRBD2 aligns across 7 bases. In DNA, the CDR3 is TGTGCCTGGAGTGGATTGATGGGAGGGCCTTATGAGCAGTTCTTC. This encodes CAWSGLMGGPYEQFF.